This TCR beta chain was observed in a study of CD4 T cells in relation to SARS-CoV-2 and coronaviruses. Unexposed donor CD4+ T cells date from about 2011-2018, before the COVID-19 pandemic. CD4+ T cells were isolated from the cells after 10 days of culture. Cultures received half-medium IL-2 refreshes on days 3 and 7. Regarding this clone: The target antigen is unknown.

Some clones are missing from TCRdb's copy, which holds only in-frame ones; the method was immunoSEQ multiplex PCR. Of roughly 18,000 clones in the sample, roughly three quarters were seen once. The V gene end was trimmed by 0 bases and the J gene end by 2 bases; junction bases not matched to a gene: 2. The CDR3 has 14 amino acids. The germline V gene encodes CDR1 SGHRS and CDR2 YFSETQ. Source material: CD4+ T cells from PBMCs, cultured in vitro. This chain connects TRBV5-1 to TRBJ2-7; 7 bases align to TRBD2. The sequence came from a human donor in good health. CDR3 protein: CASSLVGGAYEQYF. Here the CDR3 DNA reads TGCGCCAGCAGCTTGGTTGGGGGGGCCTACGAGCAGTACTTC.